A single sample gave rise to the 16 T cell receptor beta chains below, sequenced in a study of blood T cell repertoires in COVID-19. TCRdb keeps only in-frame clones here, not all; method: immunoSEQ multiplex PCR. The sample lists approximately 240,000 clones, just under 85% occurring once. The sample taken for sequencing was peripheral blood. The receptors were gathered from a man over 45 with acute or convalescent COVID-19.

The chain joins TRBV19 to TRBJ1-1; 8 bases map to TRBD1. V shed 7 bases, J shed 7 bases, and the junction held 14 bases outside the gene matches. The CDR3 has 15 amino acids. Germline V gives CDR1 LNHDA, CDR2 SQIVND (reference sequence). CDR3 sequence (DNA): TGTGCCAGTAAGGGACTGTCAGGGGGCGCAGGTGAAGCTTTCTTT. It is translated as CASKGLSGGAGEAFF.

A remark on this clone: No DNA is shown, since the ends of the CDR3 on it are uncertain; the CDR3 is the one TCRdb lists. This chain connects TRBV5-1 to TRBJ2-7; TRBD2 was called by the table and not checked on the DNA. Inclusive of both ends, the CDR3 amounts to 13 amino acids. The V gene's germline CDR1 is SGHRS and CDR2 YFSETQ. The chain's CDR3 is CASSTSRGYEQYF.

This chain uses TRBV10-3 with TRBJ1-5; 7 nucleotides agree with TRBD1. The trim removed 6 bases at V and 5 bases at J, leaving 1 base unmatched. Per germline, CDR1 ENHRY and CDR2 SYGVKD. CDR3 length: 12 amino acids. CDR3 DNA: TGTGCCATCAGAACAGGGGATCAGCCCCAGCATTTT. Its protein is CAIRTGDQPQHF.

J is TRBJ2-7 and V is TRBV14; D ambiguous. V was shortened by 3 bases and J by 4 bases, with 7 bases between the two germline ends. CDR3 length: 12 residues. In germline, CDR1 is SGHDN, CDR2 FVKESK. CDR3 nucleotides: TGTGCCAGCAGCCAGGCTAGATACGAGCAGTACTTC. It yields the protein CASSQARYEQYF. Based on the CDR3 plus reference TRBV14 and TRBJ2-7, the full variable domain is EAGVTQFPSHSVIEKGQTVTLRCDPISGHDNLYWYRRVMGKEIKFLLHFVKESKQDESGMPNNRFLAERTGGTYSTLKVQPAELEDSGVYFCASSQARYEQYFGPGTRLTVT.

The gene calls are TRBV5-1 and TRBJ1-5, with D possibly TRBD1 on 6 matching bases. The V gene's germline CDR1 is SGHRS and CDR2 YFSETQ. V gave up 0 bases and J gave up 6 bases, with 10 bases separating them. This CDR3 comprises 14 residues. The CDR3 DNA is TGCGCCAGCAGCTTGGAGGGGGTCCGTCAGCCCCAGCATTTT. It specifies CASSLEGVRQPQHF.

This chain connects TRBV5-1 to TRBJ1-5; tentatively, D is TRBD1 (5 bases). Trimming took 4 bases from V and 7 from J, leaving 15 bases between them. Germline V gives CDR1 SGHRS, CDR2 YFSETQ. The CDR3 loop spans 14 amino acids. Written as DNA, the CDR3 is TGCGCCAGCAGCGAGGGCGGGGGGAACCAGCCCCAGCATTTT. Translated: CASSEGGGNQPQHF.

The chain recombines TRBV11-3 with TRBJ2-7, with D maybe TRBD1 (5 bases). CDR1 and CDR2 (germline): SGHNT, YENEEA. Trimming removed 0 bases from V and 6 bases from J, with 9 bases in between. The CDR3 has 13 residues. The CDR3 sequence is CASSLDRVGEQYF. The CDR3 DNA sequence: TGTGCCAGCAGCTTAGACAGGGTAGGCGAGCAGTACTTC.

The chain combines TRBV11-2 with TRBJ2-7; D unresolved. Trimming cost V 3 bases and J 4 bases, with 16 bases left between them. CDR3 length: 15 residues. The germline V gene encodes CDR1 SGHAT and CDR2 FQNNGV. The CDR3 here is CASSFSPGTRYEQYF. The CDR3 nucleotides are TGTGCCAGCAGCTTTAGCCCGGGTACTCGGTACGAGCAGTACTTC.

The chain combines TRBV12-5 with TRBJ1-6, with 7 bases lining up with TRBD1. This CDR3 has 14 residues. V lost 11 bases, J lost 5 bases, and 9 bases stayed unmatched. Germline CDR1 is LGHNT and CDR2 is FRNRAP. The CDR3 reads CAPDRVVHNSPLHF. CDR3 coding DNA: TGTGCTCCTGACAGGGTGGTCCATAATTCACCCCTCCACTTT.

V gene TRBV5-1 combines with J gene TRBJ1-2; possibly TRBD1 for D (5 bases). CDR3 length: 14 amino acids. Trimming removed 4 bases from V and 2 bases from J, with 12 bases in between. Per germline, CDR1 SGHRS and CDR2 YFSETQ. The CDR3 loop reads CASSQGSSNYGYTF. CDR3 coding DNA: TGCGCCAGCAGCCAGGGTAGTTCAAACTATGGCTACACCTTC.

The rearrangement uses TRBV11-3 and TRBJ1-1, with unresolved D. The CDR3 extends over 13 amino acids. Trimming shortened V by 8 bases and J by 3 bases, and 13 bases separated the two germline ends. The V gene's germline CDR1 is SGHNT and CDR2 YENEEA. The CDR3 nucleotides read TGTGCCAGCCAAGGAAGGGAGTACACTGAAGCTTTCTTT. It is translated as CASQGREYTEAFF.

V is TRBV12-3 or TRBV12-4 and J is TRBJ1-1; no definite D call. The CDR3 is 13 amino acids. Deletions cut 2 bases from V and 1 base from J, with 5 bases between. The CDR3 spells CASSLNRNTEAFF. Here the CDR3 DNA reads TGTGCCAGCAGTTTAAACAGGAACACTGAAGCTTTCTTT.

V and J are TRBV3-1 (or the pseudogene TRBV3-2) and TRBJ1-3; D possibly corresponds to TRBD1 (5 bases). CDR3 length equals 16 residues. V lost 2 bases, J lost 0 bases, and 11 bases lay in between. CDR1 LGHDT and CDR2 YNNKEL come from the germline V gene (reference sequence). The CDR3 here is CASSQITGHSGNTIYF. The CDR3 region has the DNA TGTGCCAGCAGCCAAATCACAGGACACTCTGGAAACACCATATATTTT.

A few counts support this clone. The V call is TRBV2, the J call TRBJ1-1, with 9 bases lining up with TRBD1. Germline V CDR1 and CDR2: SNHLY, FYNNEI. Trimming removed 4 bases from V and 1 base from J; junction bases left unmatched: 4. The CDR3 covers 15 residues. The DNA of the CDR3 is TGTGCCAGCAGTGCCTGGACAGGGGAGAACACTGAAGCTTTCTTT. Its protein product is CASSAWTGENTEAFF.

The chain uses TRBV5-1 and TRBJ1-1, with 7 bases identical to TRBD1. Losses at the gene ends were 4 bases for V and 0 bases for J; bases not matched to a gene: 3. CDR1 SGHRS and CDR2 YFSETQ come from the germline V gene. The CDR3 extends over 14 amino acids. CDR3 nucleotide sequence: TGCGCCAGCAGCACGACAGGGTTGAACACTGAAGCTTTCTTT. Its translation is CASSTTGLNTEAFF.

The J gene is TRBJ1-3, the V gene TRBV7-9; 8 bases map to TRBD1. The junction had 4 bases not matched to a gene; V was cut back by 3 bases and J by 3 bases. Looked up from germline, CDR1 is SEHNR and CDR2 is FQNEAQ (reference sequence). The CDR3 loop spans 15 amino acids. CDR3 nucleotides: TGTGCCAGCAGCTTTGGGACAGGTAGTGGAAACACCATATATTTT. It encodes CASSFGTGSGNTIYF.